The 30 T cell receptor beta chains presented below share a single source sample, sequenced in a study of control samples from healthy donors and cancer patients. The repertoire was sequenced with immunoSEQ multiplex PCR; TCRdb's copy has only in-frame clones and lacks some. This sample carries roughly 14,000 clones, 87% of them seen once, and the ten largest clones take around a tenth. Source material: PBMCs. The receptors were sampled from a woman in her sixties or seventies with colorectal cancer.

The chain couples TRBV9 to TRBJ2-1; 7 bases agree with TRBD1. CDR1 SGDLS and CDR2 YYNGEE come from the germline V gene. The ends lost 3 bases at V and 7 bases at J; junction bases unmatched: 7. The CDR3 extends over 14 amino acids. CDR3 nucleotides: TGTGCCAGCAGCGATAGACAGGGTGTGAATGAGCAGTTCTTC. Translated: CASSDRQGVNEQFF.

The chain has TRBV5-6 and TRBJ1-4; 7 bases fit TRBD1. The germline CDR1 and CDR2 sequences are SGHDT and YYEEEE. V lost 4 bases, J lost 8 bases, and 8 bases stayed unmatched. This CDR3 comprises 14 residues. CDR3 coding DNA: TGTGCCAGCAGCGATTCAGGGGGAGGCGAAAAACTGTTTTTT. It encodes CASSDSGGGEKLFF.

This clone was seen more than once but under ten times. V is TRBV4-2 and J is TRBJ1-2; maybe TRBD1 (5 bases). V dropped 2 bases and J dropped 8 bases, with 12 bases sitting between them. The CDR3 is 13 residues long. From germline, CDR1 is LGHNA and CDR2 YNFKEQ. CDR3 bases: TGTGCCAGCAGCCAAAAAGGACATAGGGGCTACACCTTC. Amino acid sequence: CASSQKGHRGYTF.

The sample holds a few counts of this clone. The rearrangement joins TRBV4-1 to TRBJ1-3, with D possibly being TRBD1 (6 bases). The V end lost 0 bases, the J end lost 2 bases, and 11 bases lay between the germline ends. This CDR3 comprises 16 residues. Germline V gives CDR1 MGHRA, CDR2 YSYEKL. The CDR3 DNA is TGCGCCAGCAGCCAAGATCTGGGGGCGGCTGGAAACACCATATATTTT. This gives the protein CASSQDLGAAGNTIYF.

The gene calls are TRBV2 and TRBJ1-3; 8 bases fit TRBD1. Germline V gene sequence: CDR1 SNHLY, CDR2 FYNNEI. Trimming removed 6 bases from V and 7 bases from J; junction bases left unmatched: 5. The CDR3 is made up of 13 amino acids. CDR3 amino acids: CASRTGQVNTIYF. The CDR3 nucleotides read TGTGCCAGCAGGACGGGACAGGTGAACACCATATATTTT. The variable domain in full, with the rest retrieved from reference TRBV2 and TRBJ1-3, is EPEVTQTPSHQVTQMGQEVILRCVPISNHLYFYWYRQILGQKVEFLVSFYNNEISEKSEIFDDQFSVERPDGSNFTLKIRSTKLEDSAMYFCASRTGQVNTIYFGEGSWLTVV.

This chain links TRBV5-1 with TRBJ1-2; the match to TRBD1 covers 8 bases. CDR1 is SGHRS, CDR2 YFSETQ, per germline. The CDR3 consists of 17 residues. The V gene end was trimmed by 0 bases and the J gene end by 5 bases; junction bases not matched to a gene: 12. CDR3 sequence (DNA): TGCGCCAGCAGCTTGGAGTCAGGGGGCGCGATGGCGTATGGCTACACCTTC. It specifies CASSLESGGAMAYGYTF.

This chain connects TRBV10-3 to TRBJ1-2, with D tentatively TRBD1 (5 bases). The germline V gene has CDR1 ENHRY and CDR2 SYGVKD. The CDR3 consists of 14 residues. V shed 8 bases and J shed 2 bases, with 15 bases lying between them. The CDR3 nucleotides read TGTGCCATCTTCGGGGGGAACGGCAACTATGGCTACACCTTC. Encoded protein: CAIFGGNGNYGYTF.

The gene calls are TRBV6-6 and TRBJ1-1; D is perhaps TRBD1 (5 bases). The CDR3 is made up of 13 amino acids. Germline assignment: CDR1 MNHNY and CDR2 SVGAGI (reference sequence). V lost 2 bases and J 10 bases, leaving 14 bases between the germline ends. The CDR3 DNA is TGTGCCAGCAGTTACGAGGTCGCGGGGGGAGCTTTCTTT. It yields the protein CASSYEVAGGAFF.

The J gene is TRBJ2-5, the V gene TRBV7-2; the match to TRBD1 covers 9 bases. The CDR3 totals 13 residues. Germline CDR1 reads SGHTA; CDR2 reads FQGNSA. V lost 5 bases and J lost 5; bases outside the gene matches: 3. CDR3 amino acids: CASSMGQGETQYF. The CDR3 DNA sequence: TGTGCCAGCAGCATGGGACAGGGTGAGACCCAGTACTTC. The variable domain in full, completed from reference TRBV7-2 and TRBJ2-5, reads GAGVSQSPSNKVTEKGKDVELRCDPISGHTALYWYRQSLGQGLEFLIYFQGNSAPDKSGLPSDRFSAERTGGSVSTLTIQRTQQEDSAVYLCASSMGQGETQYFGPGTRLLVL.

This clone was seen more than once but under ten times. The V and J genes are TRBV7-3 and TRBJ2-5; D uncertain. Germline CDR1 reads SGHTA; CDR2 reads FQGTGA. Trimming removed 5 bases from V and 0 bases from J, with 4 bases in between. The length of the CDR3 is 12 residues. The CDR3 DNA reads as TGTGCCAGCAGCCCGTACCAAGAGACCCAGTACTTC. Translating it yields CASSPYQETQYF. The entire variable domain, with the rest obtained from reference TRBV7-3 and TRBJ2-5, is as follows: GAGVSQTPSNKVTEKGKYVELRCDPISGHTALYWYRQSLGQGPEFLIYFQGTGAADDSGLPNDRFFAVRPEGSVSTLKIQRTERGDSAVYLCASSPYQETQYFGPGTRLLVL.

The rearrangement links TRBV5-3 to TRBJ2-7; D remains ambiguous. TRBV5-3 is an ORF, and what it does is uncertain. V was trimmed by 8 bases and J by 3 bases, leaving 21 bases between them. This CDR3 is 15 amino acids long. This CDR3 is CASPQPASAFYEQYF. The CDR3 nucleotides read TGTGCCAGTCCCCAACCGGCCTCCGCGTTCTACGAGCAGTACTTC.

In nucleotides, the CDR3 is TGTGCCAGCAGTTACTCGTGGGGGGGAAGCACAGATACGCAGTATTTT. Translated, it gives CASSYSWGGSTDTQYF. The chain is built from TRBV6-5 and TRBJ2-3; 7 bases match TRBD2. This CDR3 has 16 amino acids. Germline V gene data show CDR1 as MNHEY and CDR2 as SVGAGI. The junction had 3 bases not matched to a gene; V was cut back by 0 bases and J by 0 bases.

V gene TRBV9 combines with J gene TRBJ2-6; the match to TRBD1 covers 11 bases. The CDR3 sequence is 18 residues long. CDR1 is SGDLS and CDR2 is YYNGEE in the germline V gene. V gave up 3 bases and J gave up 0 bases; unmatched junction bases: 5. The CDR3 bases are TGTGCCAGCAGCGACGGACAGGGGGCCGACTCTGGGGCCAACGTCCTGACTTTC. This translates into CASSDGQGADSGANVLTF.

CDR3 sequence: CASSLDRGSSNYGYTF. Written as DNA, the CDR3 is TGTGCCAGCAGCTTAGATCGAGGCAGCTCAAACTATGGCTACACCTTC. The rearrangement joins TRBV11-3 to TRBJ1-2, with D unclear. The V gene's germline CDR1 is SGHNT and CDR2 YENEEA. V shed 0 bases and J shed 2 bases, with 13 bases lying between them. There are 16 residues in the CDR3.

The chain combines TRBV6-2 or TRBV6-3 with TRBJ1-3, with unresolved D. The V end lost 3 bases, the J end lost 0 bases, and 6 bases lay between the germline ends. The CDR3 length is 14 residues. Looked up from germline, CDR1 is MNHEY and CDR2 is SVGEGT. The chain's CDR3 is CASSYLSSGNTIYF. In DNA form, the CDR3 reads TGTGCCAGCAGTTATTTGAGCTCTGGAAACACCATATATTTT.

The chain has TRBV3-1 (or the pseudogene TRBV3-2) and TRBJ1-3; the D is unclear. The CDR3 spans 13 residues. Trimming shortened V by 4 bases and J by 4 bases, and 8 bases separated the two germline ends. Germline CDR1 reads LGHDT; CDR2 reads YNNKEL (reference sequence). The CDR3 region is CASSRYPGNTIYF. The DNA of the CDR3 is TGTGCCAGCAGCCGTTACCCCGGAAACACCATATATTTT.

The chain joins TRBV5-4 to TRBJ1-2, with 8 bases matching TRBD1. The CDR3 runs to 13 residues. Trimming cost V 4 bases and J 3 bases; bases outside gene matches: 2. From germline, CDR1 is SGHNT and CDR2 YYREEE (reference sequence). The CDR3 DNA reads TGTGCCAGCAGCCTGGACAGGGACTATGGCTACACCTTC. Translating it yields CASSLDRDYGYTF.

V gene TRBV7-2 combines with J gene TRBJ2-3; tentatively, D is TRBD1 (5 bases). V lost 6 bases and J lost 9, with 19 bases in between. Germline CDR1 and CDR2: SGHTA and FQGNSA. The CDR3 spans 14 residues. Here the CDR3 DNA reads TGTGCCAGCAGTATTCTAATAGACAGTATAACGCAGTATTTT. Protein product: CASSILIDSITQYF.

This clone turned up a few times. The chain joins TRBV19 to TRBJ1-6; 8 bases align to TRBD1. The CDR3 is 16 amino acids. J was trimmed by 4 bases and V by 8 bases; bases with no gene match: 10. Germline-derived CDR1 and CDR2 are LNHDA and SQIVND (reference sequence). Written as DNA, the CDR3 is TGTGCCAGTTCCCAGGGGGCCCAGAGTTATAATTCACCCCTCCACTTT. Translating it yields CASSQGAQSYNSPLHF.

The chain carries TRBV7-2 and TRBJ2-7; D tentatively reads TRBD1 or TRBD2 (5 bases each). The CDR3 is 14 amino acids. The germline gives CDR1 SGHTA, CDR2 FQGNSA. Trimming stripped 1 base from V and 1 base from J, with 8 bases between. The chain's CDR3 is CASSLGRESYEQYF. CDR3 nucleotide sequence: TGTGCCAGCAGCTTAGGCAGGGAGTCCTACGAGCAGTACTTC.

This chain uses TRBV5-6 with TRBJ1-1, with no clear D. V was pared by 4 bases and J by 3 bases, with 13 bases between. Germline values: CDR1 SGHDT, CDR2 YYEEEE. CDR3 size: 14 residues. The CDR3 DNA reads as TGTGCCAGCAGCCTTACACCCGGGGACACTGAAGCTTTCTTT. This encodes CASSLTPGDTEAFF.

The V gene is TRBV11-2, the J gene TRBJ1-1; D is unclear. V lost 0 bases and J 10 bases, leaving 12 bases between the germline ends. This CDR3 is 13 amino acids long. Germline V CDR1 and CDR2: SGHAT, FQNNGV. The CDR3 spells CASSLDPSALAFF. The CDR3 nucleotides are TGTGCCAGCAGCTTAGATCCCTCCGCCCTAGCTTTCTTT.

This clone was seen a handful of times. CDR3 sequence reads: CASHTSTEAFF. CDR3 nucleotide sequence: TGTGCCAGCCATACATCAACTGAAGCTTTCTTT. The chain carries TRBV7-2 and TRBJ1-1; D unclear. V was trimmed by 8 bases and J by 5 bases, leaving 9 bases between them. Germline V gene sequence: CDR1 SGHTA, CDR2 FQGNSA. This CDR3 comprises 11 residues. Based on the CDR3 plus reference TRBV7-2 and TRBJ1-1, the full variable domain is GAGVSQSPSNKVTEKGKDVELRCDPISGHTALYWYRQSLGQGLEFLIYFQGNSAPDKSGLPSDRFSAERTGGSVSTLTIQRTQQEDSAVYLCASHTSTEAFFGQGTRLTVV.

This clone was seen only a few times. The rearrangement uses TRBV7-3 and TRBJ2-7; D might be TRBD1 (6 bases). CDR1 is SGHTA, CDR2 FQGTGA, per germline. CDR3 size: 15 residues. V was trimmed by 1 base and J by 2 bases, leaving 12 bases between them. CDR3 loop: CASSLIRQGPYEQYF. CDR3 DNA sequence: TGTGCCAGCAGCTTAATCCGCCAGGGGCCCTACGAGCAGTACTTC.

This clone counts as medium-sized. This chain connects TRBV10-3 to TRBJ2-7, with 9 bases identical to TRBD2. The CDR3 has 15 amino acids. V was clipped by 4 bases and J by 0 bases; unmatched bases: 4. Germline lookup yields CDR1 ENHRY and CDR2 SYGVKD. In DNA, the CDR3 is TGTGCCATCAGTGGCAGTAGCGGGAGCTCCTACGAGCAGTACTTC. Translating gives CAISGSSGSSYEQYF.

The V and J genes are TRBV11-2 and TRBJ2-1, with a weak D call TRBD2 (5 bases). The V gene's germline CDR1 is SGHAT and CDR2 FQNNGV. V lost 3 bases to trimming and J lost 7 bases, with 19 bases between them. The CDR3 totals 16 residues. CDR3 in amino acids: CASSLGWEPVFNEQFF. The CDR3 nucleotides read TGTGCCAGCAGCTTGGGTTGGGAGCCAGTTTTTAATGAGCAGTTCTTC.

This clone was seen just once. The chain links TRBV6-5 to TRBJ2-2; 9 positions match TRBD1. Germline-derived CDR1 and CDR2 are MNHEY and SVGAGI. CDR3 length: 14 residues. J lost 5 bases, V lost 10 bases, and 8 bases had no gene match. The CDR3 DNA sequence: TGTGCCACCTCCGGGACAGGGTTAACCGGGGAGCTGTTTTTT. It codes for CATSGTGLTGELFF.

This chain joins TRBV6-2 or TRBV6-3 and TRBJ1-2; 9 nucleotides line up with TRBD1. The length of the CDR3 is 14 residues. The V segment lost 2 bases and the J segment 4 bases; nucleotides outside the gene matches: 2. Germline loops: CDR1 MNHEY, CDR2 SVGEGT. The CDR3 region is CASSYGDRAYGYTF. CDR3 DNA sequence: TGTGCCAGCAGTTACGGGGACAGGGCCTATGGCTACACCTTC.

This chain links TRBV27 with TRBJ1-5; TRBD1 is a possible D gene (5 bases). This CDR3 region has 15 residues. Germline V gives CDR1 MNHEY, CDR2 SMNVEV (reference sequence). Trimming took off 5 bases at V and 0 bases at J, with 11 bases between the two ends. CDR3 residues: CASSPRVNSNQPQHF. CDR3 DNA: TGTGCCAGCAGTCCCAGGGTAAATAGCAATCAGCCCCAGCATTTT.

V is TRBV5-1 and J is TRBJ2-5, with D perhaps TRBD1 (6 bases). Trimming took 4 bases from V and 2 from J, leaving 12 bases between them. CDR1 and CDR2 from the germline V gene are SGHRS and YFSETQ. CDR3 size: 14 residues. In nucleotides, the CDR3 is TGCGCCAGCAGCACGGACAGCCAACAAGAGACCCAGTACTTC. Translating gives CASSTDSQQETQYF. Drawing the rest from reference TRBV5-1 and TRBJ2-5, the complete variable domain is KAGVTQTPRYLIKTRGQQVTLSCSPISGHRSVSWYQQTPGQGLQFLFEYFSETQRNKGNFPGRFSGRQFSNSRSEMNVSTLELGDSALYLCASSTDSQQETQYFGPGTRLLVL.